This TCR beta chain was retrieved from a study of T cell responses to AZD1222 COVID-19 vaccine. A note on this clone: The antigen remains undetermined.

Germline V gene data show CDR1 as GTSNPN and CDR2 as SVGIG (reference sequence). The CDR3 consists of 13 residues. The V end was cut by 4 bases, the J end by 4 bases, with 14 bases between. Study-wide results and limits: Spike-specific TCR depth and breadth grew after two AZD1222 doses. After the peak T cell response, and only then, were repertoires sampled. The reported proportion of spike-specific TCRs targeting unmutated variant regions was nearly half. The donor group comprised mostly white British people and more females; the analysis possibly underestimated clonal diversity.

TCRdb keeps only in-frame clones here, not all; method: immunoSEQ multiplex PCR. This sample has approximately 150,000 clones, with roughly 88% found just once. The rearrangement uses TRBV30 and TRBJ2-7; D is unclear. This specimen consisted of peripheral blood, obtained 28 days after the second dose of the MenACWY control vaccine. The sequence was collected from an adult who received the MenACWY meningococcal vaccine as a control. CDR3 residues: CAWTPRTLYEQYF. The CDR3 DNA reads TGTGCCTGGACTCCCAGGACGTTATACGAGCAGTACTTC.